This TCR beta chain stems from a study of identical twins. A universal primer site came from template switching; cDNA carried unique molecular identifiers. TCRdb reprocessed the 5' RACE reads with MiXCR, giving one entry per CDR3 protein. In the table there are 640,000 or so distinct CDR3 sequences, 5.5% to 7.5% of which are singletons. This clonotype was counted at least ten times. V was clipped by 1 base and J by 6 bases, with 10 bases between them. The CDR3 contains 14 residues. Germline CDR1 reads MGHRA; CDR2 reads YSYEKL. This rearrangement joins TRBV4-1 to TRBJ2-1; D is perhaps TRBD2 (5 bases). The sample consisted of naive T cells sorted from blood. The TCR comes from a man between 18 and 35 years old in good health. The CDR3, as DNA: TGCGCCAGCAGCCAAGTCATGGGGAGCAATGAGCAGTTCTTC. Translation: CASSQVMGSNEQFF.